This TCR beta chain was identified in a study of identical twins. Study outcomes and limitations: Cord blood beta clonotypes that were abundant carried fewer insertions, and memory repertoires showed no such trend.

One entry per CDR3 protein, called by TCRdb with MiXCR from the 5' RACE reads. The sample shows about 150,000 distinct CDR3 sequences, roughly 3.3% of them seen only once. Trimming cost V 0 bases and J 9 bases; bases outside gene matches: 5. Germline CDR1 reads SGHRS; CDR2 reads YFSETQ. CDR3 length: 16 amino acids. This clonotype was seen ten or more times. The antigen is undetermined. Source material: memory T cells sorted from blood. This chain uses TRBV5-1 with TRBJ2-1; TRBD2 matches 14 bases. This receptor was taken from a man in his late teens or twenties in good health. The CDR3 sequence is CASSLEGLAGVGEQFF. As DNA, the CDR3 is TGCGCCAGCAGCTTGGAGGGACTAGCGGGAGTCGGTGAGCAGTTCTTC.